A selection of T cell receptor beta chains follows, all from one sample in a study of PD-L1 blockade in urothelial cancer. The repertoire was sequenced with immunoSEQ multiplex PCR; TCRdb's copy has only in-frame clones and lacks some. Among tens of thousands of clones listed, 65% to 85% were seen once. The material sequenced was PBMCs, taken around atezolizumab (anti-PD-L1) treatment. These receptors were collected from a man in his 60s with urothelial cancer. Both conserved end residues are part of each CDR3. The D gene is left open where the match is weak. Clone size is given for some rows only: seen once, a few or many times, or a class if the clone is expanded.

d_gene: NA
j_gene: TRBJ2-2
abundance: once
v_gene: TRBV6-1
CDR3nt: TGTGCCAGCAGTGAAGCCCGACAGGGAGGATTAGGCGGGGAGCTGTTTTTT
CDR3aa: CASSEARQGGLGGELFF

d_gene: NA
j_gene: TRBJ2-5
abundance: NA
v_gene: TRBV5-1
CDR3nt: TGCGCCAGCAGCTCCAGGGGAGAGACCCAGTACTTC
CDR3aa: CASSSRGETQYF

d_gene: TRBD1
j_gene: TRBJ1-1
abundance: NA
v_gene: TRBV2
CDR3nt: TGTGCCAGCAGACCACAGGGGGCGCGGGGGACTGAAGCTTTCTTT
CDR3aa: CASRPQGARGTEAFF

d_gene: NA
j_gene: TRBJ2-1
abundance: NA
v_gene: TRBV30
CDR3nt: TGTGCCTGGAGTGGGACTCCCAACAATGAGCAGTTCTTC
CDR3aa: CAWSGTPNNEQFF

d_gene: TRBD1
j_gene: TRBJ1-2
abundance: NA
v_gene: TRBV7-9
CDR3nt: TGTGCCAGCAGCCGCGACAGGGACTATGGCTACACCTTC
CDR3aa: CASSRDRDYGYTF

d_gene: TRBD1
j_gene: TRBJ2-1
abundance: NA
v_gene: TRBV18
CDR3nt: TGTGCCAGCTCACCCGGACAGGGGGCCTACAATGAGCAGTTCTTC
CDR3aa: CASSPGQGAYNEQFF

d_gene: TRBD1
j_gene: TRBJ1-4
abundance: NA
v_gene: TRBV7-8
CDR3nt: TGTGCCAGCCTCAGGGGGCCAAGGGAAAAACTGTTTTTT
CDR3aa: CASLRGPREKLFF

d_gene: NA
j_gene: TRBJ2-6
abundance: NA
v_gene: TRBV19
CDR3nt: TGTGCCAGTAGTATAGGCAGCTCTGGGGCCAACGTCCTGACTTTC
CDR3aa: CASSIGSSGANVLTF

d_gene: TRBD2
j_gene: TRBJ2-3
abundance: NA
v_gene: TRBV6-1
CDR3nt: TGTGCCAGCAGTTTGACTAGCCAGAGCACAGATACGCAGTATTTT
CDR3aa: CASSLTSQSTDTQYF

d_gene: NA
j_gene: TRBJ2-1
abundance: NA
v_gene: TRBV4-2
CDR3nt: TGTGCCAGCAGCCAAGATGTAGCTTACAATGAGCAGTTCTTC
CDR3aa: CASSQDVAYNEQFF

d_gene: TRBD1
j_gene: TRBJ2-7
abundance: NA
v_gene: TRBV28
CDR3nt: TGTGCCAGCACCAAGGGACAGCCCTCCGAGCAGTACTTC
CDR3aa: CASTKGQPSEQYF

d_gene: TRBD2
j_gene: TRBJ2-5
abundance: NA
v_gene: TRBV7-2
CDR3nt: TGTGCCAGCAAGGGGTGGGGGAGGGCCGCCTTAGAGACCCAGTACTTC
CDR3aa: CASKGWGRAALETQYF

d_gene: NA
j_gene: TRBJ2-2
abundance: once
v_gene: TRBV28
CDR3nt: TGTGCCAGCAGTTTTGGCGGGGAGAACACCGGGGAGCTGTTTTTT
CDR3aa: CASSFGGENTGELFF

d_gene: TRBD1
j_gene: TRBJ1-5
abundance: NA
v_gene: TRBV10-3
CDR3nt: TGTGCCATCAAGACAGGGCCGGGAGGGGATCAGCCCCAGCATTTT
CDR3aa: CAIKTGPGGDQPQHF

d_gene: TRBD1
j_gene: TRBJ2-5
abundance: few
v_gene: TRBV27
CDR3nt: TGTGCCAGCAGTCCCTCCCCGACAGGGGGAGAGACCCAGTACTTC
CDR3aa: CASSPSPTGGETQYF

d_gene: NA
j_gene: TRBJ1-1
abundance: NA
v_gene: TRBV5-1
CDR3nt: TGCGCCAGCAGTTATCGACAGGACACTGAAGCTTTCTTT
CDR3aa: CASSYRQDTEAFF

d_gene: TRBD1
j_gene: TRBJ1-1
abundance: NA
v_gene: TRBV10-2
CDR3nt: TGCGCCAGCATTCCGACAGGGAGGAACACTGAAGCTTTCTTT
CDR3aa: CASIPTGRNTEAFF

d_gene: TRBD1
j_gene: TRBJ1-5
abundance: NA
v_gene: TRBV7-2
CDR3nt: TGTGCCAGCAGCTACACAGGGGCCGGGGAACAGCCCCAGCATTTT
CDR3aa: CASSYTGAGEQPQHF

d_gene: TRBD1
j_gene: TRBJ1-2
abundance: NA
v_gene: TRBV7-9
CDR3nt: TGTGCCAGCAACGACGACAGGGGGCGTTCTCGGGGCTACACCTTC
CDR3aa: CASNDDRGRSRGYTF

d_gene: TRBD2
j_gene: TRBJ2-5
abundance: NA
v_gene: TRBV5-1
CDR3nt: TGCGCCAGCAGCCGTCTAGCGGGAGAGACCCAGTACTTC
CDR3aa: CASSRLAGETQYF

d_gene: NA
j_gene: TRBJ2-6
abundance: NA
v_gene: TRBV14
CDR3nt: TGTGCCAGCAGCCAAATAGGAGGCGAACGAGGGGTCCTGACTTTC
CDR3aa: CASSQIGGERGVLTF

d_gene: NA
j_gene: TRBJ1-1
abundance: few
v_gene: TRBV7-9
CDR3nt: TGTGCCAGCAGCTTAGGGGCGGGGAGTAGGGCTGAAGCTTTCTTT
CDR3aa: CASSLGAGSRAEAFF

d_gene: TRBD1
j_gene: TRBJ2-5
abundance: NA
v_gene: TRBV2
CDR3nt: TGTGCCAGCAGTCTCTGGACAGGAGAGACCCAGTACTTC
CDR3aa: CASSLWTGETQYF

d_gene: NA
j_gene: TRBJ2-5
abundance: NA
v_gene: TRBV28
CDR3nt: TGTGCCAGCACACCCTCTGGGGAGCAAGAGACCCAGTACTTC
CDR3aa: CASTPSGEQETQYF

d_gene: NA
j_gene: TRBJ1-4
abundance: once
v_gene: TRBV5-6
CDR3nt: TGTGCCAACAGGTTCGGGCAGGGTAGTGAAAAACTGTTTTTT
CDR3aa: CANRFGQGSEKLFF

d_gene: NA
j_gene: TRBJ1-1
abundance: NA
v_gene: TRBV15
CDR3nt: TGTGCCACCAGCAGAGATTTGGGCTTTAGCACTGAAGCTTTCTTT
CDR3aa: CATSRDLGFSTEAFF

d_gene: NA
j_gene: TRBJ2-7
abundance: NA
v_gene: TRBV5-6
CDR3nt: TGTGCCAGCAGCAGGGGGACTAACTTCTACGAGCAGTACTTC
CDR3aa: CASSRGTNFYEQYF

d_gene: NA
j_gene: TRBJ1-6
abundance: few
v_gene: TRBV25-1
CDR3nt: TGTGCCAGCAGGGTACACAGAACTTCACCCCTCCACTTT
CDR3aa: CASRVHRTSPLHF